The 22 T cell receptor beta chains listed next were all sequenced from one sample in a study of human T cells and chemical hapten exposure. As to time point: patch test 1, 2 weeks after DPC sensitization. Specified treatment: therapeutic diphenylcyclopropenone sensitization with weekly scalp DPC. TCRdb reprocessed the RACE reads with MiXCR, giving one entry per CDR3 protein. The sample yields 80,000 or so distinct CDR3 sequences, around 10% seen once. Sequenced material: whole blood, taken in connection with sensitization to the hapten diphenylcyclopropenone (DPC). All receptors derive from a woman aged 45-65 years with alopecia areata. Some clones in this sample may be carry-over from other donors' samples.

The gene calls are TRBV5-1 and TRBJ1-3; 7 nucleotides line up with TRBD1. Germline CDR1 is SGHRS and CDR2 is YFSETQ. This CDR3 contains 15 residues. V lost 0 bases to trimming and J lost 0 bases; unmatched junction nucleotides: 0. CDR3 loop: CASSLGDSSGNTIYF. In nucleotides, the CDR3 is TGCGCCAGCAGCTTGGGGGACAGCTCTGGAAACACCATATATTTT. The full variable domain, completed using reference TRBV5-1 and TRBJ1-3, is KAGVTQTPRYLIKTRGQQVTLSCSPISGHRSVSWYQQTPGQGLQFLFEYFSETQRNKGNFPGRFSGRQFSNSRSEMNVSTLELGDSALYLCASSLGDSSGNTIYFGEGSWLTVV.

This clonotype was picked up many times. The rearrangement uses TRBV20-1 and TRBJ2-3, with 9 nucleotides matching TRBD2. The germline V gene encodes CDR1 DFQATT and CDR2 SNEGSKA (reference sequence). This CDR3 is built from 15 residues. V shed 5 bases, J shed 1 base, and the junction held 7 bases outside the gene matches. CDR3 bases: TGCAGTGCTCCAGATAGGACTAGCGGCACAGATACGCAGTATTTT. This encodes CSAPDRTSGTDTQYF.

This clonotype was detected a few times. The chain has TRBV10-3 and TRBJ2-7; 8 bases are a match to TRBD2. The ends lost 0 bases at V and 5 bases at J; junction bases unmatched: 15. The CDR3 covers 18 residues. The germline CDR1 and CDR2 sequences are ENHRY and SYGVKD. CDR3 loop: CAISESPGVAGTSHEQYF. The CDR3 DNA is TGTGCCATCAGTGAGTCCCCGGGAGTAGCGGGGACCTCTCACGAGCAGTACTTC.

Notes on this clonotype: A junction boundary mismatches the germline segment, possibly from a read error. This rearrangement joins TRBV7-2 to TRBJ2-3, with a tentative D call TRBD2 (5 bases). The germline gives CDR1 SGHTA, CDR2 FQGNSA. The CDR3 sequence is 13 residues long. CDR3 bases: TGTGCCAGCAGCTGGGGTCAACTAGTTGGGTTGAATTTT. Its protein is CASSWGQLVGLNF.

This clonotype was seen more than once but under ten times. J is TRBJ2-1 and V is TRBV20-1; 7 nucleotides match TRBD2. V shed 2 bases, J shed 0 bases, and the junction held 7 bases outside the gene matches. Germline CDR1 is DFQATT and CDR2 is SNEGSKA (reference sequence). This CDR3 is 16 amino acids long. This CDR3 reads CSARRASGISYNEQFF. CDR3 DNA: TGCAGTGCTAGAAGGGCTAGCGGCATCTCCTACAATGAGCAGTTCTTC.

The CDR3 DNA reads as TGTGCCAGCAGCTTAGCCCGGACACAAGGACCCAGTCCATACGAGCAGTACTTC. It translates to CASSLARTQGPSPYEQYF. This chain joins TRBV7-9 and TRBJ2-7; TRBD1 might be the D (5 bases). The V gene lost 0 bases and the J gene lost 4 bases, with 22 bases spanning the gap. This CDR3 contains 18 residues. Germline V lookup: CDR1 SEHNR, CDR2 FQNEAQ (reference sequence).

The chain links TRBV27 to TRBJ2-7; the match to TRBD2 covers 9 bases. This CDR3 is 14 amino acids long. Per the germline V gene, CDR1 is MNHEY and CDR2 is SMNVEV (reference sequence). Losses at the gene ends were 6 bases for V and 6 bases for J; bases not matched to a gene: 9. The CDR3 region is CASRRSGGRFEQYF. In nucleotides, the CDR3 is TGTGCCAGCAGGCGAAGCGGGGGGCGGTTCGAGCAGTACTTC.

This clonotype was seen many times. The chain employs TRBV6-5 and TRBJ2-4; TRBD1 matches 8 bases. The germline V gene has CDR1 MNHEY and CDR2 SVGAGI. CDR3 length equals 13 residues. After removal of 5 bases from V and 8 bases from J, the junction contained 5 bases not matched to a gene. The CDR3 coding sequence is TGTGCCAGCAGTATGGACAGGGTCGACATTCAGTACTTC. Protein sequence: CASSMDRVDIQYF.

This clonotype was counted ten times or more. This chain connects TRBV5-1 to TRBJ1-5; no reliable D call. Germline values: CDR1 SGHRS, CDR2 YFSETQ. Trimming stripped 5 bases from V and 2 bases from J, with 14 bases between. The CDR3 sequence is 15 residues long. CDR3 region: CASSFTSGGNQPQHF. As DNA, the CDR3 is TGCGCCAGCAGTTTCACGTCGGGTGGCAATCAGCCCCAGCATTTT.

This clonotype came up many times. The rearrangement uses TRBV12-3 or TRBV12-4 and TRBJ1-5; D remains unclear. This CDR3 has 13 residues. V shed 5 bases and J shed 4 bases, with 9 bases lying between them. This CDR3 reads CASSTQDNQPQHF. DNA of the CDR3: TGTGCCAGCAGTACCCAAGATAATCAGCCCCAGCATTTT.

The chain couples TRBV5-1 to TRBJ1-4; possible D gene TRBD1, 6 bases. CDR1 is SGHRS and CDR2 is YFSETQ in the germline V gene. Trimming removed 4 bases at V and 2 bases at J, with 15 bases between. This CDR3 has 16 amino acids. The CDR3 sequence is CASSEGHEITNEKLFF. In DNA, the CDR3 is TGCGCCAGCAGCGAGGGACACGAAATTACTAATGAAAAACTGTTTTTT.

This clonotype was counted a few times. Sequence at one end of the junction differs from germline and may be a read error. The chain has TRBV7-7 and TRBJ2-7; 8 bases map to TRBD2. The CDR3 consists of 13 residues. In germline, CDR1 is SSHAT, CDR2 FNYEAQ (reference sequence). CDR3 in amino acids: CASSLSGGHEQYF. The CDR3, as DNA: TGTGCTAGCAGCTTAAGCGGGGGACACGAGCAGTACTTC.

This clonotype was seen at least ten times. The gene calls are TRBV18 and TRBJ1-6; D may be TRBD1 (6 bases). V was pared by 3 bases and J by 8 bases, with 11 bases between. Germline V gene data show CDR1 as KGHSH and CDR2 as LQKENI. The CDR3 length is 14 residues. The CDR3 nucleotides are TGTGCCAGCTCACCGACAGGTCGGGATTCACCCCTCCACTTT. Translated: CASSPTGRDSPLHF.

This clonotype was seen a few times. The genes are TRBV18 and TRBJ2-2; D unclear. V lost 3 bases, J lost 1 base, and 9 bases lay in between. Looked up from germline, CDR1 is KGHSH and CDR2 is LQKENI. This CDR3 spans 15 amino acids. The CDR3 DNA is TGTGCCAGCTCACCGGATCAGTTGAACACCGGGGAGCTGTTTTTT. Its translation is CASSPDQLNTGELFF.

In its sample, this clonotype was seen many times. The chain recombines TRBV28 with TRBJ1-2; no clear D. Germline V lookup: CDR1 MDHEN, CDR2 SYDVKM. This CDR3 comprises 12 residues. With 5 bases removed from V and 8 bases from J, the gap between germline ends came to 12 bases. Here the CDR3 reads CASSPRRAGYTF. The CDR3 region has the DNA TGTGCCAGCAGTCCCCGCCGCGCAGGCTACACCTTC.

This clonotype has ten or more counts. The rearrangement links TRBV28 to TRBJ1-4; TRBD1 agrees at 9 bases. J gave up 6 bases and V 6 bases, and 2 bases lay outside the gene matches. CDR3 length equals 13 residues. Germline CDR1 and CDR2: MDHEN and SYDVKM. The DNA for the CDR3 is TGTGCCAGCAGGACAGGGGGGTATGAAAAACTGTTTTTT. Protein product: CASRTGGYEKLFF.

By sample fraction, this clonotype is medium-sized (0.01 to 0.1%). The chain has TRBV5-6 and TRBJ1-1; D uncertain. Trimming left V 4 bases short and J 0 bases short, with 16 bases between. The CDR3 sequence is 16 residues long. Germline CDR1 and CDR2: SGHDT and YYEEEE. CDR3 nucleotide sequence: TGTGCCAGCAGCATAGGCCCTCCAAGATTGAACACTGAAGCTTTCTTT. Encoded protein: CASSIGPPRLNTEAFF. Together with reference TRBV5-6 and TRBJ1-1, the CDR3 gives the full variable domain: DAGVTQSPTHLIKTRGQQVTLRCSPKSGHDTVSWYQQALGQGPQFIFQYYEEEERQRGNFPDRFSGHQFPNYSSELNVNALLLGDSALYLCASSIGPPRLNTEAFFGQGTRLTVV.

The chain's CDR3 is CASSLRGTTYNEQFF. CDR3 bases: TGTGCCAGCAGCTTGCGAGGGACTACCTACAATGAGCAGTTCTTC. The rearrangement joins TRBV7-9 to TRBJ2-1, with 7 positions matching TRBD2. V was pared by 3 bases and J by 2 bases, with 4 bases of the junction left unmatched. Germline-derived CDR1 and CDR2 are SEHNR and FQNEAQ (reference sequence). The CDR3 is 15 residues long.

Many counts were recorded for this clonotype. The V and J genes are TRBV7-9 and TRBJ2-2; D possibly uses TRBD1 or TRBD2 (5 bases each). CDR3 size: 13 residues. Germline V CDR1 and CDR2: SEHNR, FQNEAQ (reference sequence). Trimming removed 5 bases from V and 3 bases from J, with 7 bases in between. In DNA form, the CDR3 reads TGTGCCAGCAGCCGAGGGGACACCGGGGAGCTGTTTTTT. Amino acids: CASSRGDTGELFF.

The chain has TRBV29-1 and TRBJ1-2; 8 nucleotides line up with TRBD1. The CDR3 is 12 residues long. Germline-derived CDR1 and CDR2 are SQVTM and ANQGSEA. The junction had 8 bases not matched to a gene; V was cut back by 7 bases and J by 7 bases. The DNA of the CDR3 is TGCAGCGCGGCCAGGGGGCGCGGTGGCTACACCTTC. This gives the protein CSAARGRGGYTF.

This clonotype was seen a few times. CDR3 sequence reads: CSVSPDSGITDTQYF. In DNA form, the CDR3 reads TGCAGCGTCTCTCCGGATAGCGGAATCACAGATACGCAGTATTTT. The V call is TRBV29-1, the J call TRBJ2-3; a possible D gene is TRBD2 (6 bases). CDR1 is SQVTM and CDR2 is ANQGSEA in the germline V gene. The CDR3 loop spans 15 amino acids. The V end was cut by 6 bases, the J end by 2 bases, with 18 bases between.

This clonotype was found many times. The rearrangement uses TRBV20-1 and TRBJ2-7, with TRBD2 matching over 9 bases. Germline trimming cut 3 bases from V and 4 bases from J; bases unmatched to any gene: 16. Germline values: CDR1 DFQATT, CDR2 SNEGSKA (reference sequence). The CDR3 loop spans 17 amino acids. The CDR3 spells CSASRLADAPTIYEQYF. Written as DNA, the CDR3 is TGCAGTGCTAGCAGACTAGCGGACGCCCCGACAATTTACGAGCAGTACTTC.